This T cell receptor (beta chain) was recovered during a study of low-dose radiotherapy and immunotherapy resistance in tumors. As for the study in general: 1 Gy per fraction was delivered to Cohort 2 every two weeks, for 13 Gy total over 26 weeks.

The CDR3 contains 19 residues. Time point of the sample: after trial treatment. The treatment was: LDRT plus nivolumab, ipilimumab, low-dose cyclophosphamide and aspirin (RACIN trial). Donors, who were enrolled in a single-arm phase I dose-escalation trial, received nivolumab, ipilimumab, aspirin, low-dose cyclophosphamide and low-dose radiotherapy. This clonotype occurred many times. TRAV- and TRBV-specific primers primed first-strand cDNA, covering alpha and beta chains. TCRs were put through roughly 19 PCR cycles of amplification with Phusion. A constant-region primer and the V-primer adapter served as the primer pair. TCRdb re-called the reads through MiXCR, storing one row per CDR3 protein. This table holds approximately 91,000 distinct CDR3 sequences, about 20% found once.

The origin of this receptor is a female donor with ovarian cancer. The gene calls are TRBV21-1 and TRBJ2-7; TRBD1 is the table's D call and was not checked against the DNA. TRBV21-1 is a pseudogene. The sample was PBMCs, taken after low-dose radiotherapy plus immunotherapy. CDR3 bases: TGTGCCAGCAGCAACCCCGGGCCCCGGGTCATAGTTGTATCCTACGAGCAGTACTTC. Translation: CASSNPGPRVIVVSYEQYF.